The 19 T cell receptor beta chains in this list originate from one sample, sequenced in a study of human versus mouse CDR3 diversity and MHC coevolution. TCRdb's copy holds only in-frame clones and misses some; the assay was immunoSEQ multiplex PCR. The table lists tens of thousands of clones, just over 90% of them singletons. The sequenced sample was naive CD4+ T cells from blood. Subset given: CD45RO-negative CD62L-positive naive CD4 T cells. All receptors derive from a person between 25 and 70 years old in good health.

The V gene is TRBV2, the J gene TRBJ2-3, with 7 bases aligning to TRBD1. Germline CDR1 is SNHLY and CDR2 is FYNNEI. J was trimmed by 2 bases and V by 5 bases; bases with no gene match: 7. This CDR3 has 15 amino acids. CDR3 bases: TGTGCCAGCAGTAAGACAGGGATAGCCACAGATACGCAGTATTTT. Translated: CASSKTGIATDTQYF.

The chain carries TRBV6-6 and TRBJ2-7; D ambiguous. V was pared by 7 bases and J by 2 bases, with 15 bases between. This CDR3 has 14 residues. Germline V CDR1 and CDR2: MNHNY, SVGAGI (reference sequence). The CDR3 region has the DNA TGTGCCAGCACCCCAATGGCAGTTCCCTACGAGCAGTACTTC. This codes for CASTPMAVPYEQYF.

This clone showed up just once. The chain carries TRBV5-6 and TRBJ2-3; the match to TRBD2 covers 8 bases. Germline CDR1 is SGHDT and CDR2 is YYEEEE. V shed 0 bases and J 0 bases; nucleotides not matched to a gene: 9. CDR3 size: 18 residues. The CDR3 here is CASSLESGGLASTDTQYF. CDR3 DNA sequence: TGTGCCAGCAGCTTGGAGAGCGGGGGTCTCGCTAGCACAGATACGCAGTATTTT.

The rearrangement links TRBV6-6 to TRBJ1-2, with D maybe TRBD1 (5 bases). Trimming removed 10 bases at V and 6 bases at J, with 18 bases between. The CDR3 is 13 residues long. Germline V gives CDR1 MNHNY, CDR2 SVGAGI (reference sequence). CDR3 residues: CATHPQGGDGYTF. The DNA for the CDR3 is TGTGCCACCCATCCCCAGGGCGGGGATGGCTACACCTTC.

The chain is built from TRBV7-3 and TRBJ2-5, with 7 bases aligning to TRBD2. Germline V gene data show CDR1 as SGHTA and CDR2 as FQGTGA. V dropped 2 bases and J dropped 5; count of bases not matched to a gene: 5. The CDR3 is 14 amino acids. The CDR3 is CASSLGGERETQYF. CDR3 DNA: TGTGCCAGCAGCTTAGGGGGGGAGAGGGAGACCCAGTACTTC.

The V and J genes are TRBV2 and TRBJ2-2; 13 bases match TRBD2. The trim removed 6 bases at V and 6 bases at J, leaving 10 bases unmatched. The CDR3 totals 17 residues. Germline CDR1 and CDR2: SNHLY and FYNNEI. The CDR3, as DNA: TGTGCCAGCAGGGAACTAGCGGGGGGGCCGTTAGCCGGGGAGCTGTTTTTT. Translated: CASRELAGGPLAGELFF.

This clone was seen only once. The chain uses TRBV28 and TRBJ1-2; D might be TRBD1 (6 bases). In germline, CDR1 is MDHEN, CDR2 SYDVKM. Trimming pared 5 bases from V and 5 bases from J, leaving 15 bases between. The CDR3 spans 14 residues. The CDR3 sequence: CASSPRDTSYGYTF. As DNA, the CDR3 is TGTGCCAGCAGTCCCCGGGACACGAGTTATGGCTACACCTTC.

The rearrangement links TRBV11-2 to TRBJ2-1, with TRBD2 matching 9 bases. Trimming took 3 bases from V and 4 from J; bases not matched to a gene: 7. The germline V gene has CDR1 SGHAT and CDR2 FQNNGV. This CDR3 is 16 amino acids long. The CDR3 protein is CASSFLRAGGYNEQFF. Written as DNA, the CDR3 is TGTGCCAGCAGCTTTCTACGGGCGGGAGGGTACAATGAGCAGTTCTTC.

Worth noting for this clone: One junction end does not reproduce the germline sequence, and a read error may be involved. The chain has TRBV7-7 and TRBJ2-5; TRBD1 matches 11 bases. The CDR3 is made up of 14 amino acids. The germline V gene has CDR1 SSHAT and CDR2 FNYEAQ (reference sequence). The CDR3 nucleotides read TGTGCTAGCAGCCACGGACAGGGGGCCAAGACCCAGTACTTC. Translation gives CASSHGQGAKTQYF.

V and J are TRBV14 and TRBJ1-1; perhaps TRBD1 as D (6 bases). The CDR3 has 16 residues. V was cut by 4 bases and J by 0 bases, with 15 bases left in between. The germline V gene has CDR1 SGHDN and CDR2 FVKESK. CDR3 residues: CASSLSPGQLNTEAFF. The CDR3 region has the DNA TGTGCCAGCAGCCTATCACCTGGACAGTTGAACACTGAAGCTTTCTTT. The full variable domain, with the rest looked up from reference TRBV14 and TRBJ1-1, is EAGVTQFPSHSVIEKGQTVTLRCDPISGHDNLYWYRRVMGKEIKFLLHFVKESKQDESGMPNNRFLAERTGGTYSTLKVQPAELEDSGVYFCASSLSPGQLNTEAFFGQGTRLTVV.

The J gene is TRBJ1-1, the V gene TRBV7-2; weak D call: TRBD1 (6 bases). This CDR3 region has 12 residues. The V gene lost 5 bases and the J gene lost 12 bases, with 16 bases spanning the gap. The germline CDR1 and CDR2 sequences are SGHTA and FQGNSA. For the CDR3, the DNA is TGTGCCAGCAGCCTAAGGGGAGGGGGGACTTTCTTT. Amino acid sequence: CASSLRGGGTFF.

The gene calls are TRBV2 and TRBJ2-3; TRBD2 might be the D (5 bases). Trimming left V 2 bases short and J 5 bases short, with 11 bases between. The CDR3 spans 14 residues. CDR1 is SNHLY, CDR2 FYNNEI, per germline. CDR3 sequence (DNA): TGTGCCAGCAGTGAATTTTTAGAGGGAGATACGCAGTATTTT. It encodes CASSEFLEGDTQYF.

This chain links TRBV7-6 with TRBJ2-3; 8 nucleotides align to TRBD2. CDR1 and CDR2 (germline): SGHVS, FNYEAQ. The length of the CDR3 is 16 residues. V gave up 5 bases and J gave up 4 bases; unmatched junction bases: 11. CDR3 sequence: CASSTRAGAGPDTQYF. DNA for the CDR3: TGTGCCAGCAGCACGCGAGCGGGAGCGGGGCCAGATACGCAGTATTTT.

The sample holds one count of this clone. This sequence joins TRBV6-6 and TRBJ1-1; TRBD1 aligns across 7 bases. V trimming: 4 bases; J trimming: 10 bases; junction bases outside the gene matches: 9. Germline CDR1 reads MNHNY; CDR2 reads SVGAGI (reference sequence). The CDR3 is 13 residues long. In DNA form, the CDR3 reads TGTGCCAGCAGTTCCCTATTACAGGGGTCAGCTTTCTTT. It encodes CASSSLLQGSAFF.

The chain carries TRBV19 and TRBJ2-7; TRBD2 aligns across 9 bases. V lost 5 bases to trimming and J lost 0 bases; unmatched junction nucleotides: 2. Per the germline V gene, CDR1 is LNHDA and CDR2 is SQIVND (reference sequence). The CDR3 is 14 residues long. The DNA for the CDR3 is TGTGCCAGTAGTCTAGCGGGGAGCTCCTACGAGCAGTACTTC. Its translation: CASSLAGSSYEQYF.

The chain carries TRBV12-2 and TRBJ2-5; no check of the table's D call, TRBD1, against the DNA was made. Gene TRBJ2-7 matches the end of the DNA better, so the J call may be wrong. TRBV12-2 is listed as a pseudogene. The CDR3 contains 19 residues. CDR3: CASRLLKGNSGTVSYEQYF. CDR3 coding DNA: TGTGCAAGTCGCTTACTAAAGGGGAACTCCGGGACAGTCTCCTACGAGCAGTACTTC.

J is TRBJ2-7 and V is TRBV7-9, with 8 bases identical to TRBD1. The CDR3 spans 15 residues. J was trimmed by 0 bases and V by 3 bases; bases with no gene match: 4. Germline values: CDR1 SEHNR, CDR2 FQNEAQ (reference sequence). For the CDR3, the DNA is TGTGCCAGCAGCTTTACAGGGGGTGACTCCTACGAGCAGTACTTC. Its protein is CASSFTGGDSYEQYF.

The chain joins TRBV19 to TRBJ1-1, with D hard to call. Per germline, CDR1 LNHDA and CDR2 SQIVND (reference sequence). The CDR3 is 14 residues long. Between the trimmed V and J ends, which lost 0 bases and 1 base, there was a span of 6 bases. CDR3 DNA sequence: TGTGCCAGTAGTATAGATCGGGGGAACACTGAAGCTTTCTTT. Residues: CASSIDRGNTEAFF. Full variable domain (outside the CDR3, taken from reference TRBV19 and TRBJ1-1): DGGITQSPKYLFRKEGQNVTLSCEQNLNHDAMYWYRQDPGQGLRLIYYSQIVNDFQKGDIAEGYSVSREKKESFPLTVTSAQKNPTAFYLCASSIDRGNTEAFFGQGTRLTVV.

The V call is TRBV10-3, the J call TRBJ2-1, with D tentatively TRBD2 (5 bases). Germline V gene lookup returns CDR1 ENHRY and CDR2 SYGVKD. The V end lost 8 bases, the J end lost 0 bases, and 11 bases lay between the germline ends. The length of the CDR3 is 14 residues. The DNA for the CDR3 is TGTGCCATCTCTCGGGATTCCTCCTACAATGAGCAGTTCTTC. This translates into CAISRDSSYNEQFF.